This T cell receptor beta chain was identified during a study of CD8 T cells in ankylosing spondylitis. Whole-study results and caveats: In ankylosing spondylitis blood, a motif of about 8 highly homologous TCR beta variants appeared characteristic.

The CDR3 is 13 amino acids. Germline CDR1 is SGHKS and CDR2 is YYEKEE (reference sequence). The V gene lost 3 bases and the J gene lost 6 bases, with 10 bases spanning the gap. TCRdb analysed the 5' RACE reads with MiXCR anew, one entry per CDR3 protein. Among 150,000 to 200,000 distinct CDR3 sequences listed, under 14% were seen once. Ten or more counts support this clonotype. The antigen is not known. The sample taken for sequencing was blood, either unsorted or a sorted T cell fraction (not recorded which). J is TRBJ2-1 and V is TRBV5-5, with a possible D match to TRBD2 (5 bases). The TCR originated in a male donor with ankylosing spondylitis or in good health (not recorded which). The CDR3 DNA reads as TGTGCCAGCAGCTCCCGGACTCGCAATGAGCAGTTCTTC. Translated, it gives CASSSRTRNEQFF.